Each of the 25 T cell receptor beta chains below was sequenced from the same sample in a study of long-term antiretroviral therapy in people with HIV. They ran version v3.0 of the immunoSEQ assay at survey level. Clones were sequenced by immunoSEQ multiplex PCR, and TCRdb holds only the in-frame ones, with some missing. The sample includes 38,000 or so clones, over 80% of them seen just once. The sample consisted of unsorted PBMCs, taken 1.5 years after starting antiretroviral therapy. The origin of the receptors is a man in his late teens or twenties with HIV.

The V gene is TRBV27, the J gene TRBJ1-5; 11 bases are shared with TRBD1. The CDR3 is made up of 16 amino acids. Germline CDR1 reads MNHEY; CDR2 reads SMNVEV (reference sequence). The V segment lost 2 bases and the J segment 6 bases; nucleotides outside the gene matches: 6. The CDR3 sequence is CASSLSGTGGFQPQHF. For the CDR3, the DNA is TGTGCCAGCAGTTTAAGCGGGACAGGGGGTTTTCAGCCCCAGCATTTT.

This rearrangement joins TRBV29-1 to TRBJ2-7; the D is unclear. Per the germline V gene, CDR1 is SQVTM and CDR2 is ANQGSEA. The CDR3 extends over 11 amino acids. Trimming removed 5 bases from V and 6 bases from J, with 11 bases in between. The chain's CDR3 is CSVRKVGEQYF. The CDR3 DNA reads TGCAGCGTTCGTAAAGTGGGCGAGCAGTACTTC.

This clone was seen a single time. In DNA, the CDR3 is TGTGCCAGCAGTTCGGACAGGTCGCACAAAAACATTCAGTACTTC. Translating it yields CASSSDRSHKNIQYF. The V and J genes are TRBV25-1 and TRBJ2-4, with 7 nucleotides matching TRBD1. This CDR3 is 15 amino acids long. Germline V CDR1 and CDR2: MGHDK, SYGVNS. Trimming at V came to 5 bases and at J to 3 bases, leaving 7 bases not matched to a gene.

V and J are TRBV7-3 and TRBJ2-2; 9 bases are shared with TRBD2. CDR1 SGHTA and CDR2 FQGTGA come from the germline V gene. The CDR3 totals 16 residues. V shed 0 bases, J shed 7 bases, and the junction held 6 bases outside the gene matches. The CDR3 nucleotides read TGTGCCAGCAGCTTAACGGGTAGCGGGAGATTCGGGGAGCTGTTTTTT. Translation: CASSLTGSGRFGELFF.

The chain joins TRBV7-9 to TRBJ2-1, with TRBD2 matching 10 bases. V shed 5 bases and J 2 bases; nucleotides not matched to a gene: 6. Germline CDR1 is SEHNR and CDR2 is FQNEAQ (reference sequence). This CDR3 has 16 residues. CDR3 amino acids: CASSQPSGSPYNEQFF. Here the CDR3 DNA reads TGTGCCAGCAGCCAACCTAGCGGGAGTCCCTACAATGAGCAGTTCTTC. Complete variable domain (other parts from reference TRBV7-9 and TRBJ2-1): DTGVSQNPRHKITKRGQNVTFRCDPISEHNRLYWYRQTLGQGPEFLTYFQNEAQLEKSRLLSDRFSAERPKGSFSTLEIQRTEQGDSAMYLCASSQPSGSPYNEQFFGPGTRLTVL.

V gene TRBV10-2 combines with J gene TRBJ1-1, with D possibly matching TRBD1 (6 bases). The CDR3 contains 14 residues. Germline V gives CDR1 WSHSY, CDR2 SAAADI. Trimming shortened V by 6 bases and J by 0 bases, and 11 bases separated the two germline ends. CDR3 bases: TGCGCCAGCAGCGCAGACAGGATGAACACTGAAGCTTTCTTT. Translated, it gives CASSADRMNTEAFF.

In regard to this clone: The same CDR3 also results from other DNA sequences found in this sample. The chain has TRBV6-1 and TRBJ2-7; 10 bases are a match to TRBD1. This CDR3 is built from 13 residues. V gave up 6 bases and J gave up 4 bases; unmatched junction bases: 3. The germline gives CDR1 MNHNS, CDR2 SASEGT. This CDR3 reads CASSRDRGYEQYF. For the CDR3, the DNA is TGTGCCAGCAGCCGGGACAGGGGTTACGAGCAGTACTTC.

This clone was picked up a small number of times. The chain couples TRBV4-1 to TRBJ2-7, with D uncertain. Germline-derived CDR1 and CDR2 are MGHRA and YSYEKL. CDR3 length: 16 amino acids. The V and J ends lost 0 bases and 5 bases respectively, with 17 bases between them. The DNA for the CDR3 is TGCGCCAGCAGCCAAGAAGAGTCTGGGCTATTGAACGAGCAGTACTTC. Its protein is CASSQEESGLLNEQYF.

This clone was detected only a few times. V usage is TRBV2 and J usage is TRBJ2-7; D uncertain. This CDR3 is 12 amino acids long. The germline V gene encodes CDR1 SNHLY and CDR2 FYNNEI. Trimming removed 7 bases from V and 1 base from J, with 8 bases in between. In DNA, the CDR3 is TGTGCCAGCACTTCACTTTCCTACGAGCAGTACTTC. It encodes CASTSLSYEQYF.

This chain joins TRBV13 and TRBJ2-6; tentatively, D is TRBD1 or TRBD2 (5 bases each). There are 13 residues in the CDR3. From germline, CDR1 is PRHDT and CDR2 FYEKMQ (reference sequence). V was clipped by 6 bases and J by 10 bases, with 13 bases between them. CDR3 sequence (DNA): TGTGCCAGCAGACCGAGAGGGACGAACGTCCTGACTTTC. It is translated as CASRPRGTNVLTF. The whole variable domain, remainder taken from reference TRBV13 and TRBJ2-6, is AAGVIQSPRHLIKEKRETATLKCYPIPRHDTVYWYQQGPGQDPQFLISFYEKMQSDKGSIPDRFSAQQFSDYHSELNMSSLELGDSALYFCASRPRGTNVLTFGAGSRLTVL.

The chain couples TRBV10-2 to TRBJ2-3; 11 bases map to TRBD1. The CDR3 spans 15 residues. Germline V lookup: CDR1 WSHSY, CDR2 SAAADI. Trimming removed 3 bases from V and 3 bases from J; junction bases left unmatched: 2. This CDR3 reads CASSDGTGGTDTQYF. CDR3 DNA sequence: TGCGCCAGCAGTGACGGGACAGGGGGGACAGATACGCAGTATTTT.

This chain joins TRBV7-9 and TRBJ1-1; the D is unclear. Trimming removed 4 bases at V and 1 base at J, with 7 bases between. The germline CDR1 and CDR2 sequences are SEHNR and FQNEAQ (reference sequence). The CDR3 totals 13 residues. The CDR3 is CASSSGWNTEAFF. In DNA form, the CDR3 reads TGTGCCAGCAGCTCCGGATGGAACACTGAAGCTTTCTTT.

In nucleotides, the CDR3 is TGTGCCAGCAGCTCCCTAGCGGGAGGGGGAGAGACCCAGTACTTC. Its translation is CASSSLAGGGETQYF. This chain links TRBV7-2 with TRBJ2-5; TRBD2 matches at 12 bases. J lost 4 bases, V lost 4 bases, and 4 bases had no gene match. This CDR3 region has 15 residues. CDR1 SGHTA and CDR2 FQGNSA come from the germline V gene.

CDR3 region: CASSSLGNTEAFF. CDR3 DNA sequence: TGTGCCAGCAGCTCGCTGGGGAACACTGAAGCTTTCTTT. V and J are TRBV7-9 and TRBJ1-1; D call uncertain. This CDR3 has 13 amino acids. Trimming left V 4 bases short and J 1 base short, with 7 bases between. The germline CDR1 and CDR2 sequences are SEHNR and FQNEAQ (reference sequence).

There are a few counts of this clone. V is TRBV6-5 and J is TRBJ2-3; D gene ambiguous. The CDR3 runs 15 residues. Germline V gene lookup returns CDR1 MNHEY and CDR2 SVGAGI. V was shortened by 5 bases and J by 0 bases, with 12 bases between the two germline ends. This chain's CDR3 is CASSPGYSSTDTQYF. CDR3 coding DNA: TGTGCCAGCAGTCCTGGGTACTCCAGCACAGATACGCAGTATTTT.

V gene TRBV7-2 combines with J gene TRBJ1-1, with 7 bases identical to TRBD1. CDR3 length: 15 residues. V shed 3 bases, J shed 4 bases, and the junction held 8 bases outside the gene matches. Looked up from germline, CDR1 is SGHTA and CDR2 is FQGNSA. The CDR3 is CASSLELAGGTEAFF. The CDR3 nucleotides read TGTGCCAGCAGCTTGGAACTTGCAGGGGGCACTGAAGCTTTCTTT.

The chain couples TRBV28 to TRBJ2-1, with 8 bases that match TRBD2. The V gene's germline CDR1 is MDHEN and CDR2 SYDVKM. The length of the CDR3 is 16 residues. J was trimmed by 0 bases and V by 5 bases; bases with no gene match: 6. The CDR3 loop is CASSESGSSSYNEQFF. In DNA, the CDR3 is TGTGCCAGCAGTGAGAGCGGGAGTAGCTCCTACAATGAGCAGTTCTTC.

The genes are TRBV5-6 and TRBJ2-7; a possible D gene is TRBD1 (5 bases). The V end was cut by 0 bases, the J end by 3 bases, with 10 bases between. The CDR3 is made up of 14 amino acids. Germline CDR1 SGHDT, CDR2 YYEEEE. CDR3 in amino acids: CASSLASTDYEQYF. CDR3 sequence (DNA): TGTGCCAGCAGCTTGGCTTCGACAGACTACGAGCAGTACTTC.

This clone was detected once. The chain has TRBV5-1 and TRBJ2-3; the D gene is possibly TRBD1 (6 bases). Trimming stripped 6 bases from V and 12 bases from J, with 23 bases between. The CDR3 totals 14 residues. Germline values: CDR1 SGHRS, CDR2 YFSETQ. For the CDR3, the DNA is TGCGCCAGCACCATTGATACTACAGGGTGGGGTCAGTATTTT. It codes for CASTIDTTGWGQYF.

The V gene is TRBV6-5, the J gene TRBJ2-2, with 8 bases fitting TRBD2. This CDR3 has 15 amino acids. From germline, CDR1 is MNHEY and CDR2 SVGAGI. Unmatched junction bases numbered 7, after V lost 6 bases and J lost 4 bases. The CDR3: CASSRLAGLTGELFF. For the CDR3, the DNA is TGTGCCAGCAGCCGTCTAGCGGGTCTCACCGGGGAGCTGTTTTTT.

The chain couples TRBV19 to TRBJ2-1; TRBD2 might be the D (6 bases). Trimming took 7 bases from V and 4 from J, leaving 14 bases between them. The germline CDR1 and CDR2 sequences are LNHDA and SQIVND (reference sequence). The CDR3 sequence is 14 residues long. The CDR3 nucleotides read TGTGCCAGTAATTATGGGGGGTATTACAATGAGCAGTTCTTC. Translating it yields CASNYGGYYNEQFF.

This chain connects TRBV18 to TRBJ1-2; unclear D gene. This CDR3 is 13 amino acids long. The germline V gene has CDR1 KGHSH and CDR2 LQKENI. The germline V and J ends were trimmed by 4 bases and 0 bases, with 6 bases remaining between them. The CDR3 loop reads CASSRPPNYGYTF. CDR3 in DNA: TGTGCCAGCTCACGTCCTCCTAACTATGGCTACACCTTC.

This rearrangement joins TRBV18 to TRBJ2-7; tentatively, D is TRBD1 (5 bases). V lost 2 bases and J 3 bases, leaving 11 bases between the germline ends. The CDR3 sequence is 14 residues long. CDR1 KGHSH and CDR2 LQKENI come from the germline V gene. CDR3: CASSPGVQGYEQYF. The CDR3 coding sequence is TGTGCCAGCTCACCAGGAGTCCAGGGCTACGAGCAGTACTTC.

This CDR3 is CASSYPGLTNEQFF. The CDR3 bases are TGTGCCAGCAGTTACCCGGGACTCACTAATGAGCAGTTCTTC. This chain links TRBV6-6 with TRBJ2-1; a weak D match, TRBD2 (6 bases). V was clipped by 2 bases and J by 7 bases, with 12 bases between them. Germline CDR1 is MNHNY and CDR2 is SVGAGI (reference sequence). The CDR3 length is 14 residues.

This chain joins TRBV2 and TRBJ2-7, with 9 positions matching TRBD2. The CDR3 covers 13 residues. Trimming at V came to 4 bases and at J to 6 bases, leaving 4 bases not matched to a gene. CDR1 is SNHLY and CDR2 is FYNNEI in the germline V gene. CDR3 in amino acids: CASSAPGLAEQYF. As DNA, the CDR3 is TGTGCCAGCAGTGCCCCGGGACTAGCCGAGCAGTACTTC.